This T cell receptor beta chain was obtained from a study of T cell responses to AZD1222 COVID-19 vaccine. The CDR3 is made up of 14 amino acids. Unmatched junction bases numbered 12, after V lost 9 bases and J lost 3 bases. Germline CDR1 is SGHRS and CDR2 is YFSETQ. Assay: immunoSEQ multiplex PCR; the TCRdb copy retains only in-frame clones and omits some. Here the sample spans over 85,000 clones, 88% being singletons. The sequenced sample was peripheral blood, obtained on day 0 of AZD1222 vaccination. The rearrangement joins TRBV5-1 to TRBJ2-7; 7 positions agree with TRBD1. The sequence was obtained from an adult in good health. The CDR3 spells CAIHFGTDHYEQYF. The CDR3, as DNA: TGCGCCATCCATTTTGGGACAGACCACTACGAGCAGTACTTC.